These T cell receptor beta chains were read from a single sample in a study of blood T cells in healthy people across ages. TCRdb recomputed calls from the 5' RACE reads with MiXCR, one row per CDR3 protein. The repertoire holds some 900,000 distinct CDR3 sequences, with 40% to 60% as singletons. Sequencing used blood. These receptors all stem from a man aged 30-40 years in good health. Both conserved end residues are part of each CDR3. The D gene is left open where the match is weak. Rows may omit the clone size; those that give it use once, few, many or a size class.

>TRBJ1-5|TRBV20-1|.|few
TGCAGTGCTCGCCGAACAGTATCTAGCAATCAGCCCCAGCATTTT
CSARRTVSSNQPQHF
>TRBJ1-1|TRBV28|.|.
TGTGCCAGCTCGATGAGGGGTGTCACTGAAGCTTTCTTT
CASSMRGVTEAFF
>TRBJ2-7|TRBV4-2|.|.
TGTGCCAGCAGCCAAGACCCAGGGGTTCTATACGGGCAGTACTTC
CASSQDPGVLYGQYF
>TRBJ2-2|TRBV7-2|.|.
TGTGCCAGCAGCTTGCGTGGGGGCCGGCGCAGCGGGGAGCTGTTTTTT
CASSLRGGRRSGELFF
>TRBJ2-3|TRBV27|.|.
TGTGCCAGCAGTTTTAACCGGCAGTATTTT
CASSFNRQYF
>TRBJ2-7|TRBV29-1|.|.
TGCAGCGTTGAGCGGGGCCTTGACGAGCAGTACTTC
CSVERGLDEQYF
>TRBJ2-7|TRBV11-2|.|.
TGTGCCAGCAGCTTAGCACCCACAGGATACAATGAGCAGTACTTC
CASSLAPTGYNEQYF
>TRBJ2-1|TRBV4-2|TRBD1|.
TGTGCCAGCAGCCACGCCCTACAGGGGAATGAGCAGTTCTTC
CASSHALQGNEQFF
>TRBJ2-1|TRBV27|TRBD2|.
TGTGCCAGCAGTCATTTCAGGCTAGCGGGGGGTTTACATGAGCAGTTCTTC
CASSHFRLAGGLHEQFF
>TRBJ2-3|TRBV4-3|.|.
TGCGCCAGCAGCCAAGAGACTCGGGGGGCGACAGATACGCAGTATTTT
CASSQETRGATDTQYF
>TRBJ2-1|TRBV6-5|.|.
TGTGCCAGCAGTCCATCCGTGGCGGGGTCCTACAATGAGCAGTTCTTC
CASSPSVAGSYNEQFF
>TRBJ2-1|TRBV9|TRBD2|.
TGTGCCAGCAGCGCCTCCCCCAGCGGGGCAGTAAATGAGCAGTTGTTC
CASSASPSGAVNEQLF
>TRBJ2-3|TRBV5-1|TRBD2|.
TGCGCCAGCAGCTTGCCGGGGGGGGTCTCGGATACGCAGTATTTT
CASSLPGGVSDTQYF
>TRBJ1-1|TRBV6-6|TRBD1|.
TGTGCCAGCAGTTGGGAACAGGGGATAGCAATAGCTGAAGCTTTCTTT
CASSWEQGIAIAEAFF
>TRBJ1-2|TRBV12-3/TRBV12-4|TRBD1|few
TGTGCCAGCGAGCCAGGGGGCGGCTATGGCTACACCTTC
CASEPGGGYGYTF
>TRBJ2-7|TRBV20-1|TRBD1|few
TGCAGTGCTAGAGGGACAGGGGGCTTCTTAAGCGAGCAGTACTTC
CSARGTGGFLSEQYF
>TRBJ2-7|TRBV21-1|.|few
TGTGCCAGCAGCAAAAATTCGGGGCGTGCATTAGCGGCCGCCTACGAGCAGTACTTC
CASSKNSGRALAAAYEQYF
>TRBJ2-3|TRBV6-2/TRBV6-3|.|.
TGTGCCAGCAGCTCTCGGACAGAAGGGAACGTACCGTATTTT
CASSSRTEGNVPYF
>TRBJ2-3|TRBV27|.|.
TGTGCCAGCAGTCCATCGGTAGCGAATACGCAGTATTTT
CASSPSVANTQYF
>TRBJ2-4|TRBV12-3/TRBV12-4|.|few
TGTGCCAGCAGTCCCCGTAGGGATGGGGCCAAAAACATTCAGTACTTC
CASSPRRDGAKNIQYF
>TRBJ1-2|TRBV10-3|.|.
TGTGCCATCAGTGGAGGGGGGCTTGTCTATGGCTACACCTTC
CAISGGGLVYGYTF
>TRBJ2-1|TRBV25-1|TRBD2|.
TGTGCCAGCACCCCCAGCGGGGGGCGCACTGAGCAGTTCTTC
CASTPSGGRTEQFF
>TRBJ2-1|TRBV19|.|once
TGTGCCAGCCTAGACCACTACAATGAGCAGTTCTTC
CASLDHYNEQFF
>TRBJ1-2|TRBV10-3|TRBD1|.
TGTGCCATCAGTGAGAATGGACAGGGGAGGTATGGCTACACCTTC
CAISENGQGRYGYTF
>TRBJ1-3|TRBV4-3|.|once
TGCGCCAGCAGCCAAGTCGGGAACAGACTCTCTGGAAACACCATATATTTT
CASSQVGNRLSGNTIYF
>TRBJ1-2|TRBV4-1|.|many
TGCGCCAGCAGCCGAGGGATTGGGGACCAAGGCTACACCTTC
CASSRGIGDQGYTF
>TRBJ2-7|TRBV12-3/TRBV12-4|.|.
TGTGCCAGCGCCAACTCCGGGACATCAAACTCCTACGAGCAGTACTTC
CASANSGTSNSYEQYF
>TRBJ2-1|TRBV11-3|.|many
TGTGCCAGCAGTCCCGTAGCTGTAAGCTCCTACAATGAGCAGTTCTTC
CASSPVAVSSYNEQFF